The rows below give T cell receptor beta chains drawn from one sample of a study of blood T cell repertoires in COVID-19. The method was immunoSEQ multiplex PCR; TCRdb's version includes in-frame clones alone and lacks a portion of them. The sample records 13,000 to 15,000 clones, 85% to 90% being singletons. Sequenced sample: peripheral blood. These receptors were taken from a middle-aged man with active COVID-19. Each CDR3 is given with its conserved first and last residue. The order of the fields is clone size, J gene, D gene, V gene, CDR3 DNA, CDR3 protein. D genes are given only for firm matches. Rows give clone size only sometimes, using once, few, many, or a class for an expanded clone.

once,TRBJ2-7,NA,TRBV14,TGTGCCAGCAGCCAAGATCTAGCGCGGATCTACGAGCAGTACTTC,CASSQDLARIYEQYF
NA,TRBJ2-7,NA,TRBV10-2,TGCGCCACCATGGACTTGCTGGGGTCCTACGAGCAGTACTTC,CATMDLLGSYEQYF
NA,TRBJ2-5,TRBD1,TRBV4-1,TGCGCCAGCAGCCAAGATTTTATCCGGGCAGGGGGAGAGACCCAGTACTTC,CASSQDFIRAGGETQYF
NA,TRBJ2-7,TRBD2,TRBV7-7,TGTGCTAGCAGCCGACTAGCGGGAGGCGAGCAGTACTTC,CASSRLAGGEQYF
NA,TRBJ1-3,TRBD1,TRBV28,TGTGCCAGCAGTTTAGCCGGACAGGGTGGAAACACCATATATTTT,CASSLAGQGGNTIYF
NA,TRBJ2-1,TRBD2,TRBV27,TGTGCCAGCAGACCACTTAGCGGGACCTCTCAAAACAATGAGCAGTTCTTC,CASRPLSGTSQNNEQFF
NA,TRBJ1-3,TRBD1,TRBV7-9,TGTGCCAGCAGCCGAAAAGGACAGGGGTCTGGAAACACCATATATTTT,CASSRKGQGSGNTIYF
NA,TRBJ1-1,NA,TRBV7-9,TGTGCCAGCAGCGTATATTCAGGGTCTACTGAAGCTTTCTTT,CASSVYSGSTEAFF
NA,TRBJ2-1,NA,TRBV4-1,TGCGCCAGCAGCCAAGTTTTGTCGGTGGAGGATTACAATGAGCAGTTCTTC,CASSQVLSVEDYNEQFF
NA,TRBJ1-1,NA,TRBV9,TGTGCCAGCAGCGTAGGGGCTACCCTGAACACTGAAGCTTTCTTT,CASSVGATLNTEAFF
NA,TRBJ1-1,NA,TRBV11-2,TGTGCCAGCAGGAGACCCGGGACAAAAACCGAAGCTTTCTTT,CASRRPGTKTEAFF
NA,TRBJ2-7,TRBD1,TRBV29-1,TGCAGCGTGGGGGACAGGGGCAACTACGAGCAGTACTTC,CSVGDRGNYEQYF
NA,TRBJ1-1,NA,TRBV6-5,TGTGCCAGCTATTACAGGGCAGGTCTCAACACTGAAGCTTTCTTT,CASYYRAGLNTEAFF
NA,TRBJ2-3,TRBD2,TRBV28,TGTGCCAGCCAGCGGGATGGTTTTACAGATACGCAGTATTTT,CASQRDGFTDTQYF
NA,TRBJ1-1,TRBD1,TRBV11-3,TGTGCCAGCAGTAGCCGGCAGGGGGCGTCCTTCACTGAAGCTTTCTTT,CASSSRQGASFTEAFF
NA,TRBJ2-5,TRBD1,TRBV24-1,TGTGCCACCAGTGAGGAGGGGACAGGGGTCTGGGAGACCCAGTACTTC,CATSEEGTGVWETQYF
NA,TRBJ2-1,NA,TRBV29-1,TGCAGCGTTGATGGGCAGGGGGGAAAGGATGAGCAGTTCTTC,CSVDGQGGKDEQFF
NA,TRBJ2-6,NA,TRBV7-9,TGTGCCAGCAGCTTATTACCCTTAGCTGGGGCCAACGTCCTGACTTTC,CASSLLPLAGANVLTF
NA,TRBJ2-7,NA,TRBV20-1,TGCAGTGCTAGTGCGGCTAGCGTCTCCTACGAGCAGTACTTC,CSASAASVSYEQYF
once,TRBJ2-1,NA,TRBV3-1/TRBV3-2,TGTGCCAGCAGCCGGGGTTGGACATACAATGAGCAGTTCTTC,CASSRGWTYNEQFF
NA,TRBJ2-2,NA,TRBV24-1,TGTGCCACCAGTGTTTCGACATGGGGCCGGATGGGCACCGGGGAGCTGTTTTTT,CATSVSTWGRMGTGELFF
few,TRBJ1-2,TRBD1,TRBV29-1,TGCAGCGTTGAAGCTTACAGGGGGCGAGGCTACACCTTC,CSVEAYRGRGYTF
NA,TRBJ2-7,TRBD2,TRBV6-6,TGTGCCAGCAGTTACTTAGCGGGGAACTACGAGCAGTACTTC,CASSYLAGNYEQYF
NA,TRBJ2-7,TRBD2,TRBV6-1,TGTGCCAGCAGTGTAGGAGGAGGGGCAGGGAGGGTCTACGAGCAGTACTTC,CASSVGGGAGRVYEQYF
NA,TRBJ2-7,NA,TRBV7-2,TGTGCCAGCAGCTCTCGACAACCCTACGAGCAGTACTTC,CASSSRQPYEQYF
NA,TRBJ2-7,TRBD1,TRBV11-3,TGTGCCAGCAGCTTGGTAGGGGGCAGCGAGCAGTACTTC,CASSLVGGSEQYF
NA,TRBJ1-1,TRBD1,TRBV28,TGTGCCAGCAGCCCTCCGGACAGGAAAGCTTTCTTT,CASSPPDRKAFF
NA,TRBJ2-7,TRBD1,TRBV30,TGTGCCTGGAGTGGGGACAGCTACGAGCAGTACTTC,CAWSGDSYEQYF
NA,TRBJ1-3,NA,TRBV15,TGTGCCACCAGCAGAGTCACAAGCGGCGGAAACACCATATATTTT,CATSRVTSGGNTIYF
NA,TRBJ2-2,NA,TRBV24-1,TGTGCCACCAGTGATTTGGGGGAGCAGACCGGGGAGCTGTTTTTT,CATSDLGEQTGELFF
NA,TRBJ1-3,TRBD1,TRBV10-3,TGTGCCATCAGTTGGGACAGCACCTCTGGAAACACCATATATTTT,CAISWDSTSGNTIYF
NA,TRBJ2-2,TRBD2,TRBV5-1,TGCGCCAGCAGAACCCAACTAGCGGGGGTCACCGGGGAGCTGTTTTTT,CASRTQLAGVTGELFF
NA,TRBJ2-1,TRBD2,TRBV2,TGTGCCAGCAGTGTAAAGCGGGAAAACAATGAGCAGTTCTTC,CASSVKRENNEQFF
NA,TRBJ1-2,TRBD1,TRBV28,TGTGCCAGTGTGAAGGGACAGGGAATTGGATATGGCTACACCTTC,CASVKGQGIGYGYTF
NA,TRBJ1-3,NA,TRBV9,TGTGCCAGCAGCCCCGGACAGCGCTCTGGAAACACCATATATTTT,CASSPGQRSGNTIYF
NA,TRBJ2-5,NA,TRBV5-6,TGTGCCAGCAGCCGGGGGGCAGAGACCCAGTACTTC,CASSRGAETQYF
NA,TRBJ2-1,TRBD2,TRBV7-2,TGTGCCAGCAGCTTTCGACTAGCGGGAGTACCTTTAGCGTTCTTC,CASSFRLAGVPLAFF
NA,TRBJ2-7,NA,TRBV6-5,TGTGCCAGCAGTTACAGCGGACTGAACCTCTACGAGCAGTACTTC,CASSYSGLNLYEQYF
NA,TRBJ2-7,TRBD2,TRBV4-2,TGTGCCAGCAGCCAAGTGGGGGAACGGGTAGCGGGAGTGTGGGAGCAGTACTTC,CASSQVGERVAGVWEQYF
NA,TRBJ2-6,TRBD2,TRBV7-2,TGTGCCAGCAGCTTAGTGGCGGGAGGGCTCCTCTCTGGGGCCAACGTCCTGACTTTC,CASSLVAGGLLSGANVLTF